By sample fraction, the clone carrying this T cell receptor beta chain is medium-sized. What it recognizes is unknown. One entry per CDR3 protein results from TCRdb running MiXCR on the reads. The table lists thousands of distinct CDR3 sequences, roughly 17% of them singletons, with approximately 1.8% in the top ten. The germline CDR1 and CDR2 sequences are MNHEY and SVGAGI. Trimming took off 2 bases at V and 4 bases at J, with 14 bases between the two ends. This CDR3 has 16 amino acids. The sample originates from a study of liver allograft versus peripheral blood T cells. The overall study: The authors compared T cell receptor repertoires in transplanted livers with those in the peripheral blood of recipients. The study, taken as a whole, reports: According to reports, the T cell receptor repertoires inside liver allografts differed from those in peripheral blood.

This clonotype originated in a human patient who had a liver transplant. The graft donor may be the source of some T cells. The chain uses TRBV6-5 and TRBJ1-4, with D maybe TRBD1 (6 bases). The CDR3 bases are TGTGCCAGCAGTTACCAACTCGACAGGTTTAATGAAAAACTGTTTTTT. This sequence encodes CASSYQLDRFNEKLFF.